What follows is one TCR beta chain and its context. Using immunoSEQ multiplex PCR, the repertoire was profiled, and TCRdb retains in-frame clones only, with some absent. The sample includes just over 250,000 clones, about 88% of them seen just once. The sample comes from a study of blood T cell repertoires in COVID-19. Study overall: COVID-19 samples, acute and convalescent, were from the United States, Italy and Spain. PBMCs, B-cell-depleted T cells, or T cells provided the cDNA or gDNA that made up the material.

The V gene's germline CDR1 is PRHDT and CDR2 FYEKMQ (reference sequence). The CDR3 extends over 14 amino acids. V was clipped by 5 bases and J by 5 bases; unmatched bases: 6. Sequences were obtained from peripheral blood. The clonotype originates from a man aged 60 to 69 who had recovered from COVID-19. V usage is TRBV13 and J usage is TRBJ2-4; TRBD1 matches 7 bases. CDR3 DNA sequence: TGTGCCAGCAGCCGAAACAGGGGTGAAAACATTCAGTACTTC. Amino acid sequence: CASSRNRGENIQYF.